The 20 T cell receptor beta chains below all came from one sample that was sequenced in a study of T-cell memory formation after mild COVID-19. TCRdb ran MiXCR on the 5' RACE reads and lists one entry per CDR3 protein. The sample consists of 200,000 to 250,000 distinct CDR3 sequences, roughly a tenth of them appearing once. Sequencing was performed on PBMCs or a T cell subset sorted from them (not recorded which). The receptors were sampled from a man between 18 and 29 years old who had mild COVID-19 (a few samples of this study predate the infection). Cell type and time point are not known.

The chain employs TRBV6-1 and TRBJ2-1; maybe TRBD2 (6 bases). The CDR3 is 14 residues long. Germline V gene data show CDR1 as MNHNS and CDR2 as SASEGT. V was shortened by 5 bases and J by 6 bases, with 14 bases between the two germline ends. CDR3 coding DNA: TGTGCCAGCAGTCTTTCCGGGACTCGCAATGAGCAGTTCTTC. Its protein is CASSLSGTRNEQFF.

Notes on this clonotype: A read error is possible here, since a much larger clone lies one base away. The rearrangement links TRBV9 to TRBJ2-1; the match to TRBD2 covers 12 bases. The germline CDR1 and CDR2 sequences are SGDLS and YYNGEE. This CDR3 is built from 16 residues. V lost 3 bases to trimming and J lost 10 bases; unmatched junction nucleotides: 11. The CDR3 sequence is CASSARPSGGATEQFF. CDR3 in DNA: TGTGCCAGCAGCGCCCGACCTAGCGGGGGGGCCACGGAGCAGTTCTTC.

The chain is built from TRBV6-1 and TRBJ2-7; D might be TRBD1 (6 bases). This CDR3 comprises 14 residues. V was shortened by 3 bases and J by 3 bases, with 12 bases between the two germline ends. The V gene's germline CDR1 is MNHNS and CDR2 SASEGT. CDR3 amino acids: CASSEGHQVYEQYF. The CDR3 coding sequence is TGTGCCAGCAGTGAGGGACACCAGGTCTACGAGCAGTACTTC.

CDR3 protein: CSARPKLGNEKLFF. The CDR3, as DNA: TGCAGTGCTAGGCCTAAGTTGGGGAATGAAAAACTGTTTTTT. This chain links TRBV20-1 with TRBJ1-4; D gene ambiguous. The CDR3 is 14 amino acids. Germline CDR1 and CDR2: DFQATT and SNEGSKA (reference sequence). Trimming took off 3 bases at V and 5 bases at J, with 13 bases between the two ends.

The chain recombines TRBV5-5 with TRBJ2-7; a weak D match, TRBD1 (6 bases). The germline CDR1 and CDR2 sequences are SGHKS and YYEKEE (reference sequence). This CDR3 region has 12 residues. Trimming took off 1 base at V and 6 bases at J, with 8 bases between the two ends. In DNA form, the CDR3 reads TGTGCCAGCAGCTTGACAGGGCCCGAGCAGTACGTC. Encoded protein: CASSLTGPEQYV.

This clonotype has a handful of counts. The V and J genes are TRBV9 and TRBJ2-5; possibly TRBD2 for D (6 bases). The CDR3 loop spans 15 amino acids. Germline CDR1 SGDLS, CDR2 YYNGEE. Trimming removed 1 base at V and 4 bases at J, with 14 bases between. DNA of the CDR3: TGTGCCAGCAGCGTAAAGGAGGGTACCGGAGAGACCCAGTACTTC. This sequence encodes CASSVKEGTGETQYF.

The CDR3 DNA sequence: TGTGCCAGCAGTTACCGGACGCCGGCCCGTCACACTGAAGCTTTCTTT. It specifies CASSYRTPARHTEAFF. The chain recombines TRBV6-2 or TRBV6-3 with TRBJ1-1; D ambiguous. V gave up 2 bases and J gave up 3 bases, with 16 bases separating them. This CDR3 has 16 amino acids. Germline V gene lookup returns CDR1 MNHEY and CDR2 SVGEGT.

J is TRBJ2-6 and V is TRBV15; D not certain. The V and J ends lost 0 bases and 0 bases respectively, with 3 bases between them. The CDR3 consists of 15 residues. The germline V gene has CDR1 LNHNV and CDR2 YYDKDF (reference sequence). The CDR3 nucleotides are TGTGCCACCAGCAGAGACTTCTCTGGGGCCAACGTCCTGACTTTC. Encoded protein: CATSRDFSGANVLTF. The whole variable domain, filled in from reference TRBV15 and TRBJ2-6, reads DAMVIQNPRYQVTQFGKPVTLSCSQTLNHNVMYWYQQKSSQAPKLLFHYYDKDFNNEADTPDNFQSRRPNTSFCFLDIRSPGLGDTAMYLCATSRDFSGANVLTFGAGSRLTVL.

There are a few counts of this clonotype. The chain uses TRBV18 and TRBJ1-6, with 7 positions matching TRBD1. The CDR3 is 15 amino acids. With 2 bases clipped from V and 7 bases from J, the junction kept 5 bases outside the gene matches. Per the germline V gene, CDR1 is KGHSH and CDR2 is LQKENI. Here the CDR3 reads CASSPGQAGNSPLHF. CDR3 coding DNA: TGTGCCAGCTCACCAGGACAGGCTGGAAATTCACCCCTCCACTTT.

This clonotype has a count of ten or more. This chain links TRBV6-5 with TRBJ2-3; TRBD1 agrees at 7 bases. V trimming: 6 bases; J trimming: 1 base; junction bases outside the gene matches: 16. This CDR3 has 18 amino acids. Germline V gives CDR1 MNHEY, CDR2 SVGAGI. The CDR3 DNA sequence: TGTGCCAGCAGCCCACGACAGGGCGCGATTTTGGGCACAGATACGCAGTATTTT. Protein: CASSPRQGAILGTDTQYF.

The chain is built from TRBV20-1 and TRBJ2-7, with a tentative D call TRBD2 (5 bases). CDR1 DFQATT and CDR2 SNEGSKA come from the germline V gene (reference sequence). The CDR3 extends over 11 amino acids. The V and J ends lost 3 bases and 5 bases respectively, with 8 bases between them. CDR3: CSASLRDEQYF. For the CDR3, the DNA is TGCAGTGCTAGTTTGCGGGACGAGCAGTACTTC.

V gene TRBV4-1 combines with J gene TRBJ2-2; either TRBD1 or TRBD2 may fit D (5 bases each). Trimming stripped 0 bases from V and 0 bases from J, with 20 bases between. From germline, CDR1 is MGHRA and CDR2 YSYEKL. This CDR3 is 20 amino acids long. This chain's CDR3 is CASSQEGDSSIPANTGELFF. The CDR3 nucleotides are TGCGCCAGCAGCCAAGAGGGAGACAGTTCGATTCCGGCGAACACCGGGGAGCTGTTTTTT.

At least ten counts were recorded for this clonotype. This chain uses TRBV4-1 with TRBJ1-1, with 7 bases matching TRBD1. After removal of 5 bases from V and 5 bases from J, the junction contained 8 bases not matched to a gene. This CDR3 spans 14 amino acids. Germline V CDR1 and CDR2: MGHRA, YSYEKL. The CDR3 spells CASSVRQGGTEAFF. The CDR3, as DNA: TGCGCCAGCAGCGTTCGACAGGGAGGGACTGAAGCTTTCTTT.

The V gene is TRBV20-1, the J gene TRBJ1-2; D is uncertain. CDR1 is DFQATT, CDR2 SNEGSKA, per germline (reference sequence). V lost 2 bases and J 6 bases, leaving 10 bases between the germline ends. The CDR3 loop spans 12 amino acids. The CDR3 is CSARTEGDGYTF. CDR3 in DNA: TGCAGTGCTAGAACAGAGGGAGATGGCTACACCTTC.

There are a few counts of this clonotype. This rearrangement joins TRBV5-1 to TRBJ2-7; D remains ambiguous. V was cut by 0 bases and J by 5 bases, with 12 bases left in between. This CDR3 has 14 amino acids. CDR1 is SGHRS, CDR2 YFSETQ, per germline. CDR3 amino acids: CASSLEGQDNEQYV. Written as DNA, the CDR3 is TGCGCCAGCAGCTTGGAGGGCCAAGATAACGAGCAGTACGTC.

CDR3 amino acids: CASSQEAGGYADTQYF. The CDR3 DNA reads as TGCGCCAGCAGCCAAGAAGCGGGGGGCTACGCAGATACGCAGTATTTT. J is TRBJ2-3 and V is TRBV4-1, with 9 positions matching TRBD2. The CDR3 has 16 residues. Trimming cost V 0 bases and J 4 bases; bases outside gene matches: 5. The V gene's germline CDR1 is MGHRA and CDR2 YSYEKL.

The chain is built from TRBV11-2 and TRBJ2-3; 7 bases are a match to TRBD2. J lost 7 bases, V lost 4 bases, and 2 bases had no gene match. The CDR3 covers 12 residues. From germline, CDR1 is SGHAT and CDR2 FQNNGV. CDR3 bases: TGTGCCAGCAGCTGGGGGGGAAATACGCAGTATTTT. As protein: CASSWGGNTQYF.

The genes are TRBV3-1 and TRBJ1-3; a weak D match, TRBD1 (5 bases). Trimming stripped 1 base from V and 7 bases from J, with 11 bases between. Germline loops: CDR1 LGHDT, CDR2 YNNKEL (reference sequence). This CDR3 is built from 14 residues. CDR3 sequence reads: CASSQVPGRNTIYF. The DNA of the CDR3 is TGTGCCAGCAGCCAAGTACCAGGGAGGAACACCATATATTTT.

Ten or more counts support this clonotype. This rearrangement joins TRBV10-3 to TRBJ1-6; D remains ambiguous. CDR3 length equals 14 residues. V was pared by 10 bases and J by 9 bases, with 19 bases between. The germline V gene has CDR1 ENHRY and CDR2 SYGVKD. CDR3 DNA sequence: TGTGCCACGTCTGAGGTCAGAGCCGGTTCACCCCTCCACTTT. Protein sequence: CATSEVRAGSPLHF.

This clonotype occurred many times. The chain joins TRBV4-1 to TRBJ2-3; 10 bases line up with TRBD2. The CDR3 is made up of 15 amino acids. The germline V gene has CDR1 MGHRA and CDR2 YSYEKL. V lost 5 bases and J lost 5; bases outside the gene matches: 7. DNA for the CDR3: TGCGCCAGCAGCTCTAGCGGGGGTCGAGGAGATACGCAGTATTTT. Protein: CASSSSGGRGDTQYF.